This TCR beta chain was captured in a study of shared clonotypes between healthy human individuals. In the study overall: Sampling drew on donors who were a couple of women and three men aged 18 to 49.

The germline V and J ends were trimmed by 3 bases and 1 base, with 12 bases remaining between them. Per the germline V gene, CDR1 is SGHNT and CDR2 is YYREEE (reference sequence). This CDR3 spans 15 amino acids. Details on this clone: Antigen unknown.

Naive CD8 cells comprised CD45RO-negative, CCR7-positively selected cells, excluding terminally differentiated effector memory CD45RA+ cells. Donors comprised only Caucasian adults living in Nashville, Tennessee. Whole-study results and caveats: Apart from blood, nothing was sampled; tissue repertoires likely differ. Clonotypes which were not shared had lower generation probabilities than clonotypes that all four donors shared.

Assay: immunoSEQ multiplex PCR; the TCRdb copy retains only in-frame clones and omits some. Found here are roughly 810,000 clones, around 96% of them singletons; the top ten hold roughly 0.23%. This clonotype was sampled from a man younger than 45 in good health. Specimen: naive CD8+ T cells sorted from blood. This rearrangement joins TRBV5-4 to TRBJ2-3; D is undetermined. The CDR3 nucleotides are TGTGCCAGCAGCTATAGTGGTGGGCGCACAGATACGCAGTATTTT. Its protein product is CASSYSGGRTDTQYF.